The sequence of this T cell receptor (beta chain) was determined in a study of cytomegalovirus exposure and HLA in healthy donors. About the study: A later analysis reported the same platform for the 100 to 150 validation repertoires and the 666 first-cohort repertoires.

Data came from immunoSEQ multiplex PCR; TCRdb stores just in-frame clones and leaves some out. The profile covers about 200,000 clones, with approximately 87% appearing a single time and around 5.6% taken by the ten largest. Study conclusions and caveats: Rare sequences made up most TCRs, while some public TCRs were found in many donors.

This CDR3 has 15 amino acids. The germline V gene encodes CDR1 GTSNPN and CDR2 SVGIG (reference sequence). Between the trimmed V and J ends, which lost 1 base and 6 bases, there was a span of 17 bases. This clone was seen a few times. Its specificity is not known. This chain joins TRBV30 and TRBJ2-3; tentatively, D is TRBD1 (6 bases). This receptor was obtained from a woman aged 18-29 years in good health and CMV-seronegative. The material sequenced was PBMCs. This chain's CDR3 is CAWSAPGAPRDTQYF. CDR3 sequence (DNA): TGTGCCTGGAGTGCCCCAGGGGCTCCAAGGGATACGCAGTATTTT.